Described below is a single TCR beta chain sequence and its context. The repertoire was sequenced with immunoSEQ multiplex PCR; TCRdb's copy has only in-frame clones and lacks some. Of roughly 64,000 clones listed, under 90% were seen once; the top ten hold approximately 2.2%. The data belong to a study of OX40 agonist ivuxolimab in advanced cancers. Study context: At 82.7% male, the cohort had a mean age of roughly 60 years, ranging from about 23 to 80. One patient with hepatocellular carcinoma and two with cutaneous melanoma, three in all, had partial responses.

The CDR3 sequence is 13 residues long. Germline values: CDR1 SGHVS, CDR2 FNYEAQ. V gave up 6 bases and J gave up 7 bases, with 13 bases separating them. Sequencing was performed on CD4+ or CD8+ T cells sorted from blood, taken in a trial of the OX40 agonist ivuxolimab. The TCR was taken from an adult with an advanced solid tumor such as melanoma, head and neck, liver or kidney cancer. The chain recombines TRBV7-6 with TRBJ2-1; D assignment may be TRBD1 or TRBD2 (6 bases each). The CDR3 nucleotides are TGTGCCAGCAGTCTTAGGGGGGTAAATGAGCAGTTCTTC. The encoded protein is CASSLRGVNEQFF.